Presented here are 5 T cell receptor beta chains from one specimen sequenced in a study of blood T cell repertoires in COVID-19. The table came from immunoSEQ multiplex PCR; TCRdb's copy has only in-frame clones and leaves some out. The profile shows approximately 230,000 clones, 65% to 85% of them singletons. The sequenced sample was peripheral blood. Source of these receptors: a woman in her thirties or forties with active or convalescent COVID-19.

The genes are TRBV21-1 and TRBJ2-7; the table's D call, TRBD1, has no DNA check behind it. TRBV21-1 is a pseudogene. CDR3 size: 15 residues. The CDR3 bases are TGTGCCAGCAGCTCTCCGGGACAGTCCTTCTACGAGCAGTACGTC. Its translation is CASSSPGQSFYEQYV.

The CDR3 loop is CASSKVCNKVIKGSANYGYTF. The CDR3, as DNA: TGTGCCAGCAGCAAAGTATGTAACAAAGTTATTAAGGGGTCGGCAAACTATGGCTACACCTTC. This chain links TRBV21-1 with TRBJ1-2; the table's D call, TRBD1, was not checked against the DNA. TRBV21-1 is shown as a pseudogene. CDR3 length: 21 amino acids.

V gene TRBV9 combines with J gene TRBJ2-1; D might be TRBD1 (5 bases). Trimming cost V 3 bases and J 1 base, with 17 bases left between them. Germline V CDR1 and CDR2: SGDLS, YYNGEE. The CDR3 sequence is 17 residues long. CDR3 coding DNA: TGTGCCAGCAGCGGACACTCGCGGCAGGGATCCTACAATGAGCAGTTCTTC. It specifies CASSGHSRQGSYNEQFF.

The V call is TRBV5-1, the J call TRBJ2-5, with TRBD1 matching 9 bases. J was trimmed by 5 bases and V by 3 bases; bases with no gene match: 11. Germline CDR1 is SGHRS and CDR2 is YFSETQ. This CDR3 is built from 16 residues. The CDR3 here is CASSSGVQGARETQYF. CDR3 coding DNA: TGCGCCAGCAGCTCAGGGGTACAGGGGGCTCGGGAGACCCAGTACTTC.

This clone was seen many times. The genes are TRBV6-1 and TRBJ2-1; D possibly corresponds to TRBD2 (6 bases). Per germline, CDR1 MNHNS and CDR2 SASEGT. The V end was cut by 3 bases, the J end by 7 bases, with 19 bases between. CDR3 length equals 16 residues. As DNA, the CDR3 is TGTGCCAGCAGTGATCGAACTAGCTGGACGAGGAATGAGCAGTTCTTC. This encodes CASSDRTSWTRNEQFF.